The 2 T cell receptor beta chains below all came from one sample that was sequenced in a study of neoadjuvant anti-PD-1 for oral cavity cancer. Measured with immunoSEQ multiplex PCR; TCRdb has only the in-frame clones, and not every one. The sample gives tens of thousands of clones, 85% to 90% of which show up once; roughly 3% is in the top ten. Time point denoted: after neoadjuvant nivolumab, at surgical resection. The specimen was PBMCs, collected after nivolumab (anti-PD-1) treatment. The receptors derive from a person aged 40 to 85 with oral cavity squamous cell carcinoma.

This chain joins TRBV10-3 and TRBJ1-4; 7 nucleotides agree with TRBD1. CDR1 and CDR2 from the germline V gene are ENHRY and SYGVKD. The CDR3 runs to 14 residues. Germline trimming cut 6 bases from V and 7 bases from J; bases unmatched to any gene: 8. The CDR3 reads CAIRAGTDGEKLFF. The CDR3 coding sequence is TGTGCCATCAGGGCCGGGACAGATGGTGAAAAACTGTTTTTT.

V is TRBV30 and J is TRBJ2-7; TRBD1 aligns across 8 bases. Germline assignment: CDR1 GTSNPN and CDR2 SVGIG (reference sequence). CDR3 length equals 13 residues. V trimming: 4 bases; J trimming: 4 bases; junction bases outside the gene matches: 6. The CDR3 spells CAWTGTGQYEQYF. The CDR3 nucleotides are TGTGCCTGGACCGGGACAGGCCAATACGAGCAGTACTTC.